A selection of T cell receptor beta chains follows, all from one sample in a study of shared clonotypes between healthy human individuals. The table came from immunoSEQ multiplex PCR; TCRdb's copy has only in-frame clones and leaves some out. Of hundreds of thousands of clones detected, 85% to 95% appear once; the ten largest clones hold around 24%. Sequenced sample: naive CD8+ T cells sorted from blood. The receptor set was obtained from a man under 40 in good health. The conserved cysteine and the conserved F or W are not part of the CDR3 here.

>10|TRBV5-1
ASPFGDYGYT
>13|TRBV11-2
ASSFGLGSSYEQY
>14|TRBV6-6
ASSSGGGAGNQPQH
>14|TRBV28
ASRPRTGFSSYEQY
>11|TRBV7-6
ASSLAYTSPPY
>15|TRBV7-9
ASSFALRGQGIIEAF
>13|TRBV6-1
ASSTWREHTDTQY
>10|TRBV6-5
ASSGPAYEQY
>13|TRBV5-4
ASSPHPGGAYEQY
>12|TRBV5-5
ASSSDLSSYEQY
>12|TRBV5-1
ASLGPATNEKLF
>11|TRBV6-5
ASSYREEAEQY
>16|TRBV4-1
ASSQAAHFETANYGYT
>12|TRBV5-1
ASSFSGRGNEQF
>14|TRBV15
ATSSIPGLINYGYT
>17|TRBV9
ASSAGTKLKTNLDDTQY
>16|TRBV7-2
ASSLSPRLAVGGYEQY
>14|TRBV14
ASSQGTGSWQETQY
>17|TRBV14
ASSQDPETSGSSYNEQF
>13|TRBV1
TSSRDGTKGNEQF
>12|TRBV27
ASRYGGRYNEQF
>11|TRBV29-1
SVDGEDSYEQY
>10|TRBV11-2
ASSGRAGELF
>10|TRBV7-6
ASSLSTETQY